This T cell receptor (beta chain) emerged from a study of spatial heterogeneity in lung cancer. The time point is: blood at routine non-recurrence follow-up after resection. Researchers sequenced whole RNA taken from tumor, nontumor lung or frozen PBMC without sorting. The V and J ends lost 4 bases and 7 bases, in that order; junction bases with no gene match: 10. In germline, CDR1 is MDHEN, CDR2 SYDVKM. CDR3 length equals 15 residues. Using its own MiXCR run on the 5' RACE reads, TCRdb lists one record per CDR3 protein. The sample contains about 120,000 distinct CDR3 sequences, about 12% of which appear only once.

The source is a male donor with early-stage non-small cell lung cancer. The chain has TRBV28 and TRBJ1-2; 9 bases align to TRBD1. The starting material was PBMCs, obtained at follow-up. Written as DNA, the CDR3 is TGTGCCAGCAGTTCCGCCTCCGGGACAGGGAGTGGCTACACCTTC. It encodes CASSSASGTGSGYTF.